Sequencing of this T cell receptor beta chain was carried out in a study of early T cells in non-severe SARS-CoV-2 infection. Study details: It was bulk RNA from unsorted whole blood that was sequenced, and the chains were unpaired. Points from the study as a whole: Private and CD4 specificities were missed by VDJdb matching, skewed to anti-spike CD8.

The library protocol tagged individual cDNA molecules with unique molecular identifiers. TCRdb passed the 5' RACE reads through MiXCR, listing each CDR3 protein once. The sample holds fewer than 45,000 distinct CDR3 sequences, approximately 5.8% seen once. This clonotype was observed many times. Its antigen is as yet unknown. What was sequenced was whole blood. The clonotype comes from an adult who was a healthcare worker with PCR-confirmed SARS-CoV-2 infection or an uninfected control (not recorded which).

CDR3 coding DNA: TGTGCCAGCAGCTTGCAGGGAACAGATACGCAGTATTTT. This codes for CASSLQGTDTQYF. V is TRBV5-4 and J is TRBJ2-3; TRBD1 might be the D (5 bases). This CDR3 is built from 13 residues. The ends were cut back, 1 base at V and 3 bases at J, with 6 bases in the middle. CDR1 and CDR2 (germline): SGHNT, YYREEE (reference sequence). Full variable domain (missing parts from reference TRBV5-4 and TRBJ2-3): ETGVTQSPTHLIKTRGQQVTLRCSSQSGHNTVSWYQQALGQGPQFIFQYYREEENGRGNFPPRFSGLQFPNYSSELNVNALELDDSALYLCASSLQGTDTQYFGPGTRLTVL.